These 25 T cell receptor beta chains originate from one sample sequenced in a study of beta chain features in type 1 diabetes. Expressed TCRB transcripts got sequenced, as all isolated RNA was reverse transcribed. TCRdb keeps only in-frame clones here, not all; method: immunoSEQ multiplex PCR. The sample holds roughly 450,000 clones, about an eighth seen once. Sequencing input: naive CD4+ T cells from blood. The receptors derive from a woman aged 18-29 years in good health.

This sequence joins TRBV29-1 and TRBJ2-5; 7 bases align to TRBD1. This CDR3 comprises 11 residues. Germline V CDR1 and CDR2: SQVTM, ANQGSEA. Trimming removed 7 bases from V and 3 bases from J; junction bases left unmatched: 2. CDR3 nucleotide sequence: TGCAGCGCAGACAGGGAAGAGACCCAGTACTTC. Its translation: CSADREETQYF.

This clone was counted a few times. In DNA form, the CDR3 reads TGTGCCAGCAGGGTAGCGAGCTCCTACGAGCAGTACTTC. Translation: CASRVASSYEQYF. This chain uses TRBV28 with TRBJ2-7; a weak D match, TRBD2 (5 bases). The CDR3 spans 13 residues. The germline V gene has CDR1 MDHEN and CDR2 SYDVKM. V dropped 6 bases and J dropped 0 bases, with 9 bases sitting between them.

This clone was counted between two and nine times. The sample holds other DNA sequences that translate to the same CDR3. The rearrangement joins TRBV10-3 to TRBJ1-1; D is unresolved. Germline V gene data show CDR1 as ENHRY and CDR2 as SYGVKD. Deletions cut 2 bases from V and 4 bases from J, with 5 bases between. There are 12 residues in the CDR3. The DNA of the CDR3 is TGTGCCATCAGTGAGAGGTCCACTGAAGCTTTCTTT. Protein sequence: CAISERSTEAFF.

The chain recombines TRBV29-1 with TRBJ1-2, with TRBD1 matching over 8 bases. CDR3 size: 12 residues. Germline values: CDR1 SQVTM, CDR2 ANQGSEA. V shed 7 bases, J shed 8 bases, and the junction held 9 bases outside the gene matches. The CDR3 DNA reads as TGCAGCGCTCAAGACAGGGGAGACGGCTACACCTTC. It encodes CSAQDRGDGYTF.

V usage is TRBV25-1 and J usage is TRBJ2-3, with D perhaps TRBD1 or TRBD2 (5 bases each). Germline CDR1 MGHDK, CDR2 SYGVNS. The CDR3 has 16 residues. V lost 8 bases and J 6 bases, leaving 24 bases between the germline ends. Here the CDR3 reads CASGAGRSLMADTQYF. The CDR3, as DNA: TGTGCCAGCGGAGCAGGGAGATCTTTAATGGCGGATACGCAGTATTTT.

The CDR3 spells CASSARPYEQYV. The CDR3 DNA is TGTGCCAGCAGTGCCAGGCCGTACGAGCAGTACGTC. The V gene is TRBV2, the J gene TRBJ2-7, with D hard to call. The V and J ends lost 4 bases and 4 bases respectively, with 8 bases between them. From germline, CDR1 is SNHLY and CDR2 FYNNEI. This CDR3 comprises 12 residues.

The genes are TRBV7-8 and TRBJ1-5; D is perhaps TRBD1 (5 bases). Per germline, CDR1 SGHVS and CDR2 FQNEAQ. V lost 5 bases to trimming and J lost 4 bases, with 15 bases between them. This CDR3 is 15 amino acids long. The CDR3, as DNA: TGTGCCAGCAGCCGGCGCCGGGACCAAAATCAGCCCCAGCATTTT. Encoded protein: CASSRRRDQNQPQHF.

This chain uses TRBV20-1 with TRBJ2-1; D may correspond to TRBD1 or TRBD2 (5 bases each). The CDR3 runs to 10 residues. Germline V gene lookup returns CDR1 DFQATT and CDR2 SNEGSKA (reference sequence). The V gene lost 6 bases and the J gene lost 7 bases, with 7 bases spanning the gap. CDR3 residues: CSARENEQFF. The CDR3 nucleotides are TGCAGTGCCAGGGAGAATGAGCAGTTCTTC.

The rearrangement links TRBV5-1 to TRBJ2-1, with a possible D match to TRBD1 (6 bases). The germline V gene encodes CDR1 SGHRS and CDR2 YFSETQ. The CDR3 covers 13 residues. Trimming removed 2 bases from V and 6 bases from J, with 9 bases in between. CDR3 loop: CASSLGQLNEQFF. CDR3 bases: TGCGCCAGCAGCTTAGGACAGCTCAATGAGCAGTTCTTC.

This clone has only one observation. This sequence joins TRBV30 and TRBJ2-3, with D possibly being TRBD1 or TRBD2 (5 bases each). Between the trimmed V and J ends, which lost 4 bases and 2 bases, there was a span of 13 bases. This CDR3 region has 14 residues. CDR1 is GTSNPN, CDR2 SVGIG, per germline (reference sequence). Here the CDR3 DNA reads TGTGCCTGGACCCTCCGGGGCCTCACAGATACGCAGTATTTT. Encoded protein: CAWTLRGLTDTQYF.

A few counts support this clone. The chain uses TRBV29-1 and TRBJ2-1; 7 positions agree with TRBD2. Germline V gene sequence: CDR1 SQVTM, CDR2 ANQGSEA. CDR3 length: 12 residues. J lost 10 bases, V lost 1 base, and 4 bases had no gene match. CDR3 sequence: CSVEVTGLEQFF. For the CDR3, the DNA is TGCAGCGTTGAAGTGACGGGACTAGAGCAGTTCTTC.

This clone was seen a few times. This sequence joins TRBV7-2 and TRBJ2-3; 7 nucleotides line up with TRBD2. The V and J ends lost 7 bases and 7 bases, in that order; junction bases with no gene match: 8. Germline-derived CDR1 and CDR2 are SGHTA and FQGNSA. The CDR3 is 13 amino acids. The CDR3 protein is CASTWEGWNTQYF. CDR3 coding DNA: TGTGCCAGCACCTGGGAGGGGTGGAATACGCAGTATTTT.

This chain joins TRBV14 and TRBJ2-5; tentatively, D is TRBD1 (5 bases). Trimming took off 4 bases at V and 0 bases at J, with 9 bases between the two ends. Germline V gene sequence: CDR1 SGHDN, CDR2 FVKESK. The CDR3 sequence is 14 residues long. In DNA form, the CDR3 reads TGTGCCAGCAGCCGCAGGGCGTACCAAGAGACCCAGTACTTC. Translating gives CASSRRAYQETQYF. Full variable domain (missing parts from reference TRBV14 and TRBJ2-5): EAGVTQFPSHSVIEKGQTVTLRCDPISGHDNLYWYRRVMGKEIKFLLHFVKESKQDESGMPNNRFLAERTGGTYSTLKVQPAELEDSGVYFCASSRRAYQETQYFGPGTRLLVL.

This clone appeared a few times. The V and J genes are TRBV7-3 and TRBJ2-3; 8 bases agree with TRBD1. V lost 5 bases to trimming and J lost 4 bases; unmatched junction nucleotides: 5. This CDR3 contains 14 residues. The germline gives CDR1 SGHTA, CDR2 FQGTGA. The CDR3 sequence: CASSGAGGPDTQYF. The CDR3 DNA is TGTGCCAGCAGCGGTGCAGGGGGCCCAGATACGCAGTATTTT.

In its sample, this clone was seen a few times. The gene calls are TRBV5-1 and TRBJ2-5, with D uncertain. The germline V and J ends were trimmed by 1 base and 2 bases, with 9 bases remaining between them. CDR3 size: 14 residues. CDR1 and CDR2 from the germline V gene are SGHRS and YFSETQ. CDR3 amino acids: CASSLTAPQETQYF. DNA of the CDR3: TGCGCCAGCAGCTTGACAGCTCCTCAAGAGACCCAGTACTTC.

This clone has more than one count but fewer than ten. This sequence joins TRBV4-1 and TRBJ1-5, with TRBD1 matching 8 bases. The V gene's germline CDR1 is MGHRA and CDR2 YSYEKL. Losses at the gene ends were 1 base for V and 2 bases for J; bases not matched to a gene: 7. CDR3 length: 17 amino acids. CDR3 in amino acids: CASSQGPRGPRNQPQHF. The CDR3 DNA reads TGCGCCAGCAGCCAAGGACCCAGGGGGCCCCGCAATCAGCCCCAGCATTTT.

The sample holds a few counts of this clone. CDR3 nucleotide sequence: TGTGCCAGCAGCTTCGAATTACGCGGAGTAGGGGACTACGAGCAGTACTTC. It encodes CASSFELRGVGDYEQYF. J is TRBJ2-7 and V is TRBV7-9; possible D gene TRBD1, 5 bases. V dropped 3 bases and J dropped 3 bases, with 21 bases sitting between them. The CDR3 has 17 residues. Germline CDR1 reads SEHNR; CDR2 reads FQNEAQ (reference sequence).

The CDR3 bases are TGTGCCAGCACTCGGCGGGAGGTAGGCGCCTACAATGAGCAGTTCTTC. It encodes CASTRREVGAYNEQFF. The chain employs TRBV28 and TRBJ2-1; 8 nucleotides line up with TRBD2. The CDR3 is 16 residues long. V dropped 7 bases and J dropped 2; count of bases not matched to a gene: 10. Germline CDR1 is MDHEN and CDR2 is SYDVKM.

There are a few counts of this clone. V is TRBV9 and J is TRBJ2-5; 9 bases line up with TRBD2. Germline V gives CDR1 SGDLS, CDR2 YYNGEE. This CDR3 region has 15 residues. Unmatched junction bases numbered 7, after V lost 4 bases and J lost 3 bases. DNA for the CDR3: TGTGCCAGCAGCCCGCGGACTAGCGCGAAAGAGACCCAGTACTTC. It specifies CASSPRTSAKETQYF.

This sequence joins TRBV7-9 and TRBJ1-6; D gene unclear. CDR3 size: 17 residues. Trimming left V 1 base short and J 4 bases short, with 14 bases between. Germline V gene data show CDR1 as SEHNR and CDR2 as FQNEAQ (reference sequence). CDR3 nucleotide sequence: TGTGCCAGCAGCTTAGTGGATGTGGGAACATATAATTCACCCCTCCACTTT. Translation: CASSLVDVGTYNSPLHF.

The chain employs TRBV29-1 and TRBJ1-1; 12 positions match TRBD1. CDR1 SQVTM and CDR2 ANQGSEA come from the germline V gene. The CDR3 sequence is 14 residues long. J was trimmed by 1 base and V by 7 bases; bases with no gene match: 4. The CDR3: CSAGQGAENTEAFF. The CDR3 coding sequence is TGCAGCGCGGGACAGGGGGCCGAGAACACTGAAGCTTTCTTT.

This clone was counted ten times or more. The chain combines TRBV7-8 with TRBJ2-4; D is possibly TRBD2 (5 bases). V was cut by 5 bases and J by 6 bases, with 17 bases left in between. In germline, CDR1 is SGHVS, CDR2 FQNEAQ. There are 15 residues in the CDR3. CDR3 loop: CASSDPFGAANIQYF. CDR3 DNA: TGTGCCAGCAGCGACCCATTCGGAGCGGCAAACATTCAGTACTTC.

This clone has only a few counts. V is TRBV7-2 and J is TRBJ2-1; no reliable D call. The CDR3 is 13 residues long. Germline CDR1 reads SGHTA; CDR2 reads FQGNSA. Trimming removed 1 base from V and 8 bases from J, with 9 bases in between. CDR3 DNA: TGTGCCAGCAGCTTAGGTTACGTAGATGAGCAGTTCTTC. Amino acid sequence: CASSLGYVDEQFF.

The genes are TRBV29-1 and TRBJ2-7; D remains ambiguous. The germline CDR1 and CDR2 sequences are SQVTM and ANQGSEA. V gave up 7 bases and J gave up 0 bases, with 10 bases separating them. The CDR3 loop spans 12 amino acids. CDR3 region: CSGLHSSYEQYF. In DNA form, the CDR3 reads TGCAGCGGACTGCATAGCTCCTACGAGCAGTACTTC.

The V call is TRBV19, the J call TRBJ2-4; possibly TRBD2 for D (5 bases). CDR3 length: 15 residues. The V and J ends lost 2 bases and 3 bases respectively, with 11 bases between them. Germline loops: CDR1 LNHDA, CDR2 SQIVND (reference sequence). The CDR3 bases are TGTGCCAGTAGTATAAGCCCCCGGGGCAAAAACATTCAGTACTTC. Amino acids: CASSISPRGKNIQYF. Full variable domain (outside the CDR3, taken from reference TRBV19 and TRBJ2-4): DGGITQSPKYLFRKEGQNVTLSCEQNLNHDAMYWYRQDPGQGLRLIYYSQIVNDFQKGDIAEGYSVSREKKESFPLTVTSAQKNPTAFYLCASSISPRGKNIQYFGAGTRLSVL.